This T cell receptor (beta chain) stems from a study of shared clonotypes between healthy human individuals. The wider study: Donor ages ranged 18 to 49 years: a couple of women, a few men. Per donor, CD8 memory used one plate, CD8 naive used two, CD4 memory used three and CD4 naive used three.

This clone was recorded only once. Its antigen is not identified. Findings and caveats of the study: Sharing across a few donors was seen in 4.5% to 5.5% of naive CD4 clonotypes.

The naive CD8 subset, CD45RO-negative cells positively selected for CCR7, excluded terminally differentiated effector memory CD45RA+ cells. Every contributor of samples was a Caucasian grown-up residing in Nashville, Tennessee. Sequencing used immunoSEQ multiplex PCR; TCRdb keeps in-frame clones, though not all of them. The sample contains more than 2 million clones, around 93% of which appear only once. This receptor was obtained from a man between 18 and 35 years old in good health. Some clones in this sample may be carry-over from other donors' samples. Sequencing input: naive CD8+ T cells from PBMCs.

DNA of the CDR3: TGTGCCAGCAGCCCGGGACACCTCTACGAGCAGTACTTC. It translates to CASSPGHLYEQYF. V gene TRBV9 combines with J gene TRBJ2-7, with D possibly matching TRBD1 (6 bases). Per the germline V gene, CDR1 is SGDLS and CDR2 is YYNGEE. CDR3 length: 13 amino acids. V was clipped by 4 bases and J by 3 bases, with 11 bases between them.